The sequence of this T cell receptor beta chain was determined in a study of regulatory T cells in long-lasting Graves disease. Libraries of TCR beta came from iRepertoire HTBI primers plus Arm-PCR of CDR3 regions. Each CDR3 protein is one row after TCRdb ran MiXCR on the multiplex PCR reads. The sample lists 420,000 or so distinct CDR3 sequences, roughly 15% occurring once. Time point meaning: newly diagnosed GD, antithyroid drugs for less than 3 months. Scientists built the TCR library using RNA that was extracted from PBMCs. The junction had 9 bases not matched to a gene; V was cut back by 5 bases and J by 6 bases. This CDR3 comprises 15 residues. In germline, CDR1 is SNHLY, CDR2 FYNNEI. This clonotype was detected many times. This sample was shared with a second study, whose subject was T cells in Graves' hyperthyroidism and ophthalmopathy.

This material consisted of peripheral blood mononuclear cells (PBMCs), taken at new diagnosis, from a patient treated with antithyroid drugs. The TCR originated in a woman younger than 30 with Graves disease. This chain links TRBV2 with TRBJ1-5; 8 bases fit TRBD1. CDR3 loop: CASSRDRGTIQPQHF. In nucleotides, the CDR3 is TGTGCCAGCAGTCGTGACAGGGGCACAATTCAGCCCCAGCATTTT.